This is a list of T cell receptor beta chains from one sample in a study of T cell responses to AZD1222 COVID-19 vaccine. Only in-frame clones appear in the TCRdb table, and some are missing; sequencing was by immunoSEQ multiplex PCR. This sample has 90,000 to 150,000 clones, with around 90% found just once. This material consisted of peripheral blood, taken on day 0 of AZD1222 vaccination. These receptors were taken from an adult in good health. The CDR3 runs from the conserved cysteine through the conserved F or W. The order of the fields is J gene, D gene, V gene, clone size, CDR3 protein, CDR3 DNA. D genes are given only for firm matches. The size field is filled for only some rows; it gives once, few, many or a size class.

>TRBJ2-2|.|TRBV4-1|.
CASSQDLRGLTGELFF
TGCGCCAGCAGCCAAGACCTGAGGGGACTTACCGGGGAGCTGTTTTTT
>TRBJ1-5|.|TRBV27|.
CASSLGDQPQHF
TGTGCCAGCAGTTTGGGGGATCAGCCCCAGCATTTT
>TRBJ2-1|.|TRBV19|once
CATRPVGVNEQFF
TGTGCAACCCGGCCAGTTGGTGTTAATGAGCAGTTCTTC
>TRBJ1-6|.|TRBV3-1/TRBV3-2|.
CASSQADSPLHF
TGTGCCAGCAGCCAGGCGGATTCACCCCTCCACTTT
>TRBJ1-6|.|TRBV5-1|.
CASSPRLSSYNSPLHF
TGCGCCAGCAGCCCGAGACTGAGCTCCTATAATTCACCCCTCCACTTT
>TRBJ1-6|.|TRBV5-4|.
CASSLGRSVDNSPLHF
TGTGCCAGCAGCTTGGGCAGGAGTGTCGATAATTCACCCCTCCACTTT
>TRBJ1-5|TRBD1|TRBV5-1|.
CASSPGQGSQPQHF
TGCGCCAGCAGCCCGGGACAGGGCAGTCAGCCCCAGCATTTT
>TRBJ1-5|.|TRBV6-5|few
CASIRRQGSNQPQHF
TGTGCCAGCATCCGCCGGCAGGGTAGCAATCAGCCCCAGCATTTT
>TRBJ2-2|.|TRBV4-1|once
CASSLGVFTGELFF
TGCGCCAGCAGCCTCGGGGTCTTCACCGGGGAGCTGTTTTTT
>TRBJ2-6|.|TRBV18|few
CASSPSLAGSRPGANVLTF
TGTGCCAGCTCACCAAGTCTAGCTGGCAGCCGACCTGGGGCCAACGTCCTGACTTTC
>TRBJ2-7|.|TRBV6-5|.
CASRGRTYEQYF
TGTGCCAGCAGGGGGAGGACCTACGAGCAGTACTTC
>TRBJ1-2|TRBD1|TRBV29-1|.
CSVLGDRVYGYTF
TGCAGCGTTCTAGGCGACAGGGTCTATGGCTACACCTTC
>TRBJ2-7|.|TRBV2|.
CASSEPTENPYEQYF
TGTGCCAGCAGTGAACCGACAGAGAATCCCTACGAGCAGTACTTC
>TRBJ2-2|TRBD2|TRBV24-1|.
CATSGATGVAGETNTGELFF
TGTGCCACCAGTGGGGCCACGGGGGTAGCGGGGGAGACGAACACCGGGGAGCTGTTTTTT
>TRBJ1-1|.|TRBV30|once
CAWSVRRNTEAFF
TGTGCCTGGAGTGTACGAAGGAACACTGAAGCTTTCTTT
>TRBJ1-5|.|TRBV7-9|.
CASSPLRGGDNNQPQHF
TGTGCCAGCAGCCCCCTCCGGGGAGGGGACAACAATCAGCCCCAGCATTTT